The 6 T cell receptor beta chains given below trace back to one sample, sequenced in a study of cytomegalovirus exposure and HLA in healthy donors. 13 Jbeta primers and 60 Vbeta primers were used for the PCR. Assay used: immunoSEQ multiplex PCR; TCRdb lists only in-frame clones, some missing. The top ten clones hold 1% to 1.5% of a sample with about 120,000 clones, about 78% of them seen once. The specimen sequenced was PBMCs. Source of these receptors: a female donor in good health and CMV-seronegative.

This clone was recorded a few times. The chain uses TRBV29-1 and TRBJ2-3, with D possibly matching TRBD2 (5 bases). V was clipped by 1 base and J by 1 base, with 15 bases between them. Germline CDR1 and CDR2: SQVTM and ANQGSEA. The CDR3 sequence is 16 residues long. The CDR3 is CSVEGELAVGTDTQYF. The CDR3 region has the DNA TGCAGCGTTGAAGGGGAGCTCGCTGTGGGCACAGATACGCAGTATTTT.

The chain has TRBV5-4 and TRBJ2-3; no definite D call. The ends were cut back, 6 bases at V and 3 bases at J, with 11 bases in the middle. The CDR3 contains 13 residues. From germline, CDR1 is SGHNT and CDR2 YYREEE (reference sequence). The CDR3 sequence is CASTGRSTDTQYF. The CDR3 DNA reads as TGTGCCAGCACGGGTCGTTCAACAGATACGCAGTATTTT.

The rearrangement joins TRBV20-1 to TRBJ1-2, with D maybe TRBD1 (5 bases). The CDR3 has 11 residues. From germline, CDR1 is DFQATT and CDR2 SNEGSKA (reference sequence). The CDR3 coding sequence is TGCAGGGCGACAGCCGGCTATGGCTACACCTTC. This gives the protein CRATAGYGYTF.

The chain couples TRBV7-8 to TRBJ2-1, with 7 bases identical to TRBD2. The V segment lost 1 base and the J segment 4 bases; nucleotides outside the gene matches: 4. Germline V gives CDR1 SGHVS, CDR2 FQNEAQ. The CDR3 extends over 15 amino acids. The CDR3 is CASSLGAGKYNEQFF. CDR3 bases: TGTGCCAGCAGCTTAGGAGCGGGGAAGTACAATGAGCAGTTCTTC.

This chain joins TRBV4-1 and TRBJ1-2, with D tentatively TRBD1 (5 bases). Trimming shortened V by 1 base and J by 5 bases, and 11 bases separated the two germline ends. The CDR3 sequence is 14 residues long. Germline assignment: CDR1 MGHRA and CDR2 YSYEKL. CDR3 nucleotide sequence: TGCGCCAGCAGCCAAGCCGGGGGACCATATGGCTACACCTTC. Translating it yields CASSQAGGPYGYTF.

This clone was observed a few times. The CDR3, as DNA: TGTGCCAGCAGTTCCGACACGTTGGGCTATGGCTACACCTTC. Its translation: CASSSDTLGYGYTF. The chain combines TRBV7-9 with TRBJ1-2; D remains ambiguous. Germline loops: CDR1 SEHNR, CDR2 FQNEAQ (reference sequence). CDR3 length equals 14 residues. Trimming shortened V by 6 bases and J by 4 bases, and 15 bases separated the two germline ends.